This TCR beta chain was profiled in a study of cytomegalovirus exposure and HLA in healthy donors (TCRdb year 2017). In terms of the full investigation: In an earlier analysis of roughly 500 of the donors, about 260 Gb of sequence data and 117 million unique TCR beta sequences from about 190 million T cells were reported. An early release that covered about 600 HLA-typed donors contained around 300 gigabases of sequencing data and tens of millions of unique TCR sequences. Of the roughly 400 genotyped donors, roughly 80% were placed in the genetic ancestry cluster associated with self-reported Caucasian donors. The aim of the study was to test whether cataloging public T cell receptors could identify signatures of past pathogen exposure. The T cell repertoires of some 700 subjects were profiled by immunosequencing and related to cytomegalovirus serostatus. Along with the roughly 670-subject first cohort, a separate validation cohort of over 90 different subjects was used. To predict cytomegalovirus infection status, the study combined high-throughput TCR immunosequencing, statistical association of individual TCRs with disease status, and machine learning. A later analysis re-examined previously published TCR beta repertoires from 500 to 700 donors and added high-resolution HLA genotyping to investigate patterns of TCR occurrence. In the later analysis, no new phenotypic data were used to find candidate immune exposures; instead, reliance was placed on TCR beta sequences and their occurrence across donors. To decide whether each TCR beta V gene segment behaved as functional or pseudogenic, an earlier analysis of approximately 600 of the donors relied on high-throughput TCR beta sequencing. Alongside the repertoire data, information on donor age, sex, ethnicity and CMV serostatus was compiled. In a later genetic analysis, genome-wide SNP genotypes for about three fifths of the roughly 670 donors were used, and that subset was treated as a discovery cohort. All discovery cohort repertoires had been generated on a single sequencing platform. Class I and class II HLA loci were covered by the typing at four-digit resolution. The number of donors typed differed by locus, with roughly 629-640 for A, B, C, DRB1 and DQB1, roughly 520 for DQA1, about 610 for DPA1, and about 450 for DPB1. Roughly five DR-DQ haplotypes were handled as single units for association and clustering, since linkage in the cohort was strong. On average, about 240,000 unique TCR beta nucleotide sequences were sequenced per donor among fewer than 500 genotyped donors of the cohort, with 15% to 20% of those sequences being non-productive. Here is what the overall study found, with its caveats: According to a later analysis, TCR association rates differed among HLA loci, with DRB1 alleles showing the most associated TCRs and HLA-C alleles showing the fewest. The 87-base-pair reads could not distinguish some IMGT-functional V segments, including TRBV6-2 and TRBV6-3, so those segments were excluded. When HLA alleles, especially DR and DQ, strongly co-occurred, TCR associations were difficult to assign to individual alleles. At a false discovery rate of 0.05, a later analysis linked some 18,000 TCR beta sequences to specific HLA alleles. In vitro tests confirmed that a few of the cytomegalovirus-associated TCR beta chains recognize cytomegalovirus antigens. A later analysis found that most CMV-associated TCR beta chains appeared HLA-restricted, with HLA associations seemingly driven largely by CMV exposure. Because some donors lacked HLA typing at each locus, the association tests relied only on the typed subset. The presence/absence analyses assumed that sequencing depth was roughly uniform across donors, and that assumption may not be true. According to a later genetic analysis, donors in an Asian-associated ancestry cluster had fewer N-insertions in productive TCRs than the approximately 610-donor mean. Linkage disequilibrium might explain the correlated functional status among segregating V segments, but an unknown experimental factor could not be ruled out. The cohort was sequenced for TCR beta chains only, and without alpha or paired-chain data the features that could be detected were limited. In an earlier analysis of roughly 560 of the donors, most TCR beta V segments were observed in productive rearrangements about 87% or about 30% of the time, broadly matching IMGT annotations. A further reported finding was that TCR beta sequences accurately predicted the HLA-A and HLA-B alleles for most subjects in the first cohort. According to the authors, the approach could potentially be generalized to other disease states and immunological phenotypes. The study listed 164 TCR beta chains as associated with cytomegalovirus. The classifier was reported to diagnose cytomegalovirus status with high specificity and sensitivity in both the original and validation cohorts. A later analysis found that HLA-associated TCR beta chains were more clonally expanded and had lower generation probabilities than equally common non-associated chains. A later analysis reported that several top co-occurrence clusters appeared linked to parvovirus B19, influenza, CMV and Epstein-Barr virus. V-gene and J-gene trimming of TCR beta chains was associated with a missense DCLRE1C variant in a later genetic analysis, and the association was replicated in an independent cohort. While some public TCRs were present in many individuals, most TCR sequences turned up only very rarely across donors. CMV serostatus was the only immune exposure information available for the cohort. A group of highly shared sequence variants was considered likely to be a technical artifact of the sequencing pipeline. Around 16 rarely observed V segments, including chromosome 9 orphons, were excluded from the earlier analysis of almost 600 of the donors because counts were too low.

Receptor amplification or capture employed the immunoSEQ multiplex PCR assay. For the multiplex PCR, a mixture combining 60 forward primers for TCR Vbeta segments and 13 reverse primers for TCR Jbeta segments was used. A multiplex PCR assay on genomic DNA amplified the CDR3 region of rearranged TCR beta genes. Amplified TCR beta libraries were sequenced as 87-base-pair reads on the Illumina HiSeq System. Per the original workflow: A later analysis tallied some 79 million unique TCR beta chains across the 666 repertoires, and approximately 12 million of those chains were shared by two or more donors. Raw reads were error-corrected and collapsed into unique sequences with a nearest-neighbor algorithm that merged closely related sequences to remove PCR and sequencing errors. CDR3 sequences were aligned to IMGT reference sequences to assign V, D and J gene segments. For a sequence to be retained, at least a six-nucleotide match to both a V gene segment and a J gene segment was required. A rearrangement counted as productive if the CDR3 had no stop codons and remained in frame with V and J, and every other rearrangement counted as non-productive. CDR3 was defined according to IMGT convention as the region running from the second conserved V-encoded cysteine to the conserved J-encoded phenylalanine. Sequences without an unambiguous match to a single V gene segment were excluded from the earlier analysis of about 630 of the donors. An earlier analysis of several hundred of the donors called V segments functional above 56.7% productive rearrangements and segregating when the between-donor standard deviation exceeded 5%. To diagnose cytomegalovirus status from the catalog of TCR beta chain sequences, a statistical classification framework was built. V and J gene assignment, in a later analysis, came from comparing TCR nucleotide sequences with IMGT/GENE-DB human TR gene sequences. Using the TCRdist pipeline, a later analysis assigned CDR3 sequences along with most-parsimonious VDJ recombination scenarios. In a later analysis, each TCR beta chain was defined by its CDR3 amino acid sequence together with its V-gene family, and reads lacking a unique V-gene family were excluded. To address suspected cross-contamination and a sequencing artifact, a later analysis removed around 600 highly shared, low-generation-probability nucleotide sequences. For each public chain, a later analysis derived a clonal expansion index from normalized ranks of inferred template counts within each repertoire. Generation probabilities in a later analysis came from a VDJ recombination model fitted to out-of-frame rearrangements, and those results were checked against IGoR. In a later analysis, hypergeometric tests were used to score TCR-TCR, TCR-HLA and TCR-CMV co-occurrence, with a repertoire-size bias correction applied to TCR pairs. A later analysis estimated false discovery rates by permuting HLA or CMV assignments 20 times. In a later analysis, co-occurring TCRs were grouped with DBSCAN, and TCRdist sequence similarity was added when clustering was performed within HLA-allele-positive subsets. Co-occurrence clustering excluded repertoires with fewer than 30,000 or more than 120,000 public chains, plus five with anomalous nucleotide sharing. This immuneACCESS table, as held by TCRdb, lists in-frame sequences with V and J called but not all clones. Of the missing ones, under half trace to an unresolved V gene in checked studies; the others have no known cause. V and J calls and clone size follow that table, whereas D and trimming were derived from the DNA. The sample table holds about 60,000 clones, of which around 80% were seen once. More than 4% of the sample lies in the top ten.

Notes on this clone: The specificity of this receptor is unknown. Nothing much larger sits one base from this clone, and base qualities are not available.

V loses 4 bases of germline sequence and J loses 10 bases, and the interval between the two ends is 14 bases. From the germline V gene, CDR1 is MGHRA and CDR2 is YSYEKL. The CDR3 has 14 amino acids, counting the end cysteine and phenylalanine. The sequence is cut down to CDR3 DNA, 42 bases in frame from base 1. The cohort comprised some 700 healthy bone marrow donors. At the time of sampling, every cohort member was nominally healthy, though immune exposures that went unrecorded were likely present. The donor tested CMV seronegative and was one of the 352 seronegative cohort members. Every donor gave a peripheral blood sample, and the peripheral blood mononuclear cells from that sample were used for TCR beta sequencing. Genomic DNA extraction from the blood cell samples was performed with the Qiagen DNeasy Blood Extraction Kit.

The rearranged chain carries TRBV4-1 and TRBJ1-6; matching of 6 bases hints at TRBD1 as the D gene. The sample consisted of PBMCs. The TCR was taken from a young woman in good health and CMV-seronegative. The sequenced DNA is TGCGCCAGCAGCCCACCTCGCCAGGGGTCACCCCTCCACTTT. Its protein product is CASSPPRQGSPLHF.